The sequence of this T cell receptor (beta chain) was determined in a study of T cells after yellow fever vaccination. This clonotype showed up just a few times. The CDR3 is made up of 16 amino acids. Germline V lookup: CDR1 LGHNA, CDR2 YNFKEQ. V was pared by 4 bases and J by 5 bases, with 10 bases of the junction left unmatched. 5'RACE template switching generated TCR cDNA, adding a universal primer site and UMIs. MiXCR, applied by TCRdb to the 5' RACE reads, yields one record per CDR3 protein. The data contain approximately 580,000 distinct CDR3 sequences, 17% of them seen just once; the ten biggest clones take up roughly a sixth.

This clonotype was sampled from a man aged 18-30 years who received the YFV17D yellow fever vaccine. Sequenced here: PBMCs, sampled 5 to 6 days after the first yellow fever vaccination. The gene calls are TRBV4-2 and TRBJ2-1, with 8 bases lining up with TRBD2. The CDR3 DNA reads TGTGCCAGCAGCCCGCCGGTGGCGGGGGGTAACAATGAGCAGTTCTTC. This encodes CASSPPVAGGNNEQFF.